These T cell receptor beta chains were read from a single sample in a study of CD8 T cells in ankylosing spondylitis. TCRdb called the 5' RACE reads again in MiXCR, with one record for every CDR3 protein. The repertoire holds roughly 220,000 distinct CDR3 sequences, approximately 20% seen once, with about two fifths in the top ten. The source material was blood, either unsorted or a sorted T cell fraction (not recorded which). The receptors shown here come from a male donor with ankylosing spondylitis. Each CDR3 is given with its conserved first and last residue. Fields, in order: CDR3 length, V gene, clone size, D gene, J gene, CDR3 protein, CDR3 DNA. D genes are given only for firm matches. Some rows have no size entry. The others give once, few or many, or a class for an expanded clone.

>13|TRBV20-1|.|TRBD2|TRBJ2-5
CSAWGGETEDQYF
TGCAGTGCTTGGGGGGGGGAAACGGAAGACCAGTACTTC
>14|TRBV15|.|.|TRBJ1-1
CATSLGRGYTEAFF
TGTGCCACCAGTCTAGGACGGGGCTACACTGAAGCTTTCTTT
>16|TRBV4-1|.|.|TRBJ2-7
CASSQDWAGAVYEQYF
TGCGCCAGCAGCCAAGATTGGGCAGGGGCTGTCTACGAGCAGTACTTC
>15|TRBV4-1|.|TRBD1|TRBJ1-2
CASSQGQGLNYGYTF
TGCGCCAGCAGCCAGGGACAGGGACTTAACTATGGCTACACCTTC
>16|TRBV7-3|.|.|TRBJ2-2
CASSLTGGIDTGELFF
TGTGCCAGCAGCTTAACGGGCGGTATAGACACCGGGGAGCTGTTTTTT
>12|TRBV30|few|.|TRBJ2-1
CAWTLDRFEQFF
TGTGCCTGGACCCTGGACCGTTTTGAGCAGTTCTTC
>15|TRBV12-3/TRBV12-4|few|TRBD1|TRBJ2-5
CASSLRQGARETQYF
TGTGCCAGCAGTTTAAGACAGGGGGCCAGGGAGACCCAGTACTTC
>15|TRBV5-6|many|.|TRBJ2-2
CASSLLAGTTGELFF
TGTGCCAGCAGCTTGCTGGCAGGGACCACCGGGGAGCTGTTTTTT
>16|TRBV20-1|.|TRBD2|TRBJ2-7
CSARDQEGLVVYEQYF
TGCAGTGCTAGAGATCAGGAGGGACTAGTGGTCTACGAGCAGTACTTC
>16|TRBV20-1|few|TRBD1|TRBJ2-7
CSARDLGQGVSYEQYF
TGCAGTGCTAGAGATCTTGGACAGGGCGTATCCTACGAGCAGTACTTC
>16|TRBV7-8|few|TRBD2|TRBJ2-2
CASSYETSGNTGELFF
TGTGCCAGCAGCTATGAGACTAGCGGGAACACCGGGGAGCTGTTTTTT
>15|TRBV11-2|.|TRBD1|TRBJ1-1
CASSGTTGAHTEAFF
TGTGCCAGCAGCGGTACCACAGGGGCCCACACTGAAGCTTTCTTT
>15|TRBV12-3/TRBV12-4|many|.|TRBJ2-6
CASSFGVSGANVLTF
TGTGCCAGCAGTTTCGGCGTCTCTGGGGCCAACGTCCTGACTTTC
>12|TRBV3-1|few|.|TRBJ1-1
CASLGQSTEAFF
TGTGCCAGCTTGGGGCAATCCACTGAAGCTTTCTTT
>15|TRBV2|.|TRBD2|TRBJ2-1
CASTGTSGISYEQFF
TGTGCCAGCACCGGGACTAGCGGGATATCGTATGAGCAGTTCTTC
>16|TRBV7-9|.|TRBD2|TRBJ2-3
CASSLVGLADTDTQYF
TGTGCCAGCAGCTTAGTGGGACTAGCGGACACAGATACGCAGTATTTT